Sequencing of this T cell receptor (beta chain) was carried out in a study of T-cell reconstitution after alpha-beta-depleted transplantation in children. The V end lost 4 bases, the J end lost 2 bases, and 12 bases lay between the germline ends. The CDR3 contains 14 residues. Looked up from germline, CDR1 is LGHDT and CDR2 is YNNKEL (reference sequence). This clonotype has only a few counts. Unique molecular identifiers were incorporated into the prepared TCRbeta library. TCRdb fed the PCR reads into MiXCR, producing one record per CDR3 protein. The sample yields 350,000 to 400,000 distinct CDR3 sequences, roughly 20% seen once.

The material was PBMCs from the stem cell graft donor, obtained from the stem cell graft. The sequence derives from a human donor who donated a stem cell graft to a child with acute myeloid leukemia. The genes are TRBV3-1 and TRBJ2-7, with a possible D match to TRBD2 (5 bases). The CDR3 here is CASSPGSLAYEQYF. DNA for the CDR3: TGTGCCAGCAGCCCGGGATCCCTTGCCTACGAGCAGTACTTC.